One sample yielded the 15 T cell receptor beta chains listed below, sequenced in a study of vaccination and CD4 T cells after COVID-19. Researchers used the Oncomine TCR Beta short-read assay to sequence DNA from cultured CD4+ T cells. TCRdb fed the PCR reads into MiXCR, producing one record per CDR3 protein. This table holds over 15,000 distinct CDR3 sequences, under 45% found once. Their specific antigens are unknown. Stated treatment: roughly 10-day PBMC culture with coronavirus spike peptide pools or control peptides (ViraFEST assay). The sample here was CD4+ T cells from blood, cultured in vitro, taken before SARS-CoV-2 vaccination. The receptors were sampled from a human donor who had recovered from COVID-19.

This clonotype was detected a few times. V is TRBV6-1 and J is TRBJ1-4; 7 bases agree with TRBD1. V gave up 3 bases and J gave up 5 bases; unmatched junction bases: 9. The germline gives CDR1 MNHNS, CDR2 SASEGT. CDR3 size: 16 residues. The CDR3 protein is CASSEVRGGGNEKLFF. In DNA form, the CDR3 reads TGTGCCAGCAGTGAGGTCCGAGGGGGCGGGAATGAAAAACTGTTTTTT.

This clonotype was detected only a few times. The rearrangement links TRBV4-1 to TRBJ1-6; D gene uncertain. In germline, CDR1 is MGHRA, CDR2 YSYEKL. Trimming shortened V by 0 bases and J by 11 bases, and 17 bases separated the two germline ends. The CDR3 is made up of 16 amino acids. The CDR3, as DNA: TGCGCCAGCAGCCAAGATATATTGGCGGGTAGGGCACCCCTCCACTTT. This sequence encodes CASSQDILAGRAPLHF.

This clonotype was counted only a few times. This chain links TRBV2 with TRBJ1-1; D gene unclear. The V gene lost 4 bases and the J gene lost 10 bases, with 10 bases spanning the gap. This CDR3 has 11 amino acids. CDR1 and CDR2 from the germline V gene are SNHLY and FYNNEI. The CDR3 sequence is CASSVGDRAFF. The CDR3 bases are TGTGCCAGCAGTGTCGGAGATCGAGCTTTCTTT.

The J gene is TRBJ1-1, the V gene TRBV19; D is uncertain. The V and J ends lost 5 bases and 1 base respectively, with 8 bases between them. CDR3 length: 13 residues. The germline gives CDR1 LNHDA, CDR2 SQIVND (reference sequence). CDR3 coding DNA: TGTGCCAGTAGTTTCAGTAGGAACACTGAAGCTTTCTTT. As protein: CASSFSRNTEAFF. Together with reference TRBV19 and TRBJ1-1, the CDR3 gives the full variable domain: DGGITQSPKYLFRKEGQNVTLSCEQNLNHDAMYWYRQDPGQGLRLIYYSQIVNDFQKGDIAEGYSVSREKKESFPLTVTSAQKNPTAFYLCASSFSRNTEAFFGQGTRLTVV.

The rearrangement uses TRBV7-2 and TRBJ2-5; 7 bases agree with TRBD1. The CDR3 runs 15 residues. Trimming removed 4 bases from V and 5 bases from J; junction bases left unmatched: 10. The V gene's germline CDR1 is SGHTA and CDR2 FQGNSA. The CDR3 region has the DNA TGTGCCAGCAGCTCCGACAGGGCATGGGGGGAGACCCAGTACTTC. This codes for CASSSDRAWGETQYF.

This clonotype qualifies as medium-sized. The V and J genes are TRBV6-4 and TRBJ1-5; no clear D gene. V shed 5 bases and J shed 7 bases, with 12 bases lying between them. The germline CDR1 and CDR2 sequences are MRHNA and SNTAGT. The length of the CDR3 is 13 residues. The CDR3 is CASSLAPAQPQHF. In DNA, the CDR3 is TGTGCCAGCAGTCTGGCCCCCGCGCAGCCCCAGCATTTT.

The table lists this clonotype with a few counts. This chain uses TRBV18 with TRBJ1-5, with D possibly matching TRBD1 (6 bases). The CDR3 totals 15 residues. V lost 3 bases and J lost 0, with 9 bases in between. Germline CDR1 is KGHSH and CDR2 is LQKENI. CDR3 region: CASSPDSYSNQPQHF. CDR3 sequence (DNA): TGTGCCAGCTCACCGGACAGCTATAGCAATCAGCCCCAGCATTTT. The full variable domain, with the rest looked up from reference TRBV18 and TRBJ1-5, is NAGVMQNPRHLVRRRGQEARLRCSPMKGHSHVYWYRQLPEEGLKFMVYLQKENIIDESGMPKERFSAEFPKEGPSILRIQQVVRGDSAAYFCASSPDSYSNQPQHFGDGTRLSIL.

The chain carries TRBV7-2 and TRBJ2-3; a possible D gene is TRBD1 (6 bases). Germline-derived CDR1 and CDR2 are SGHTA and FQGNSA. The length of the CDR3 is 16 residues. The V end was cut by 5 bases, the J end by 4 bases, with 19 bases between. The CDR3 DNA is TGTGCCAGCAGCCGTCGAGGGCAGGGGAGTTCAGATACGCAGTATTTT. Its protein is CASSRRGQGSSDTQYF.

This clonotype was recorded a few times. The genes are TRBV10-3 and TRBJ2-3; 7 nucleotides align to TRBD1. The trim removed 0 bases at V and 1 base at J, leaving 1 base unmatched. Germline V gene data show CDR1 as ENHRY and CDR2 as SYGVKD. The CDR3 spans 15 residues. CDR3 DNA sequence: TGTGCCATCAGTGAGTCAGGACAGGGCACAGATACGCAGTATTTT. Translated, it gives CAISESGQGTDTQYF.

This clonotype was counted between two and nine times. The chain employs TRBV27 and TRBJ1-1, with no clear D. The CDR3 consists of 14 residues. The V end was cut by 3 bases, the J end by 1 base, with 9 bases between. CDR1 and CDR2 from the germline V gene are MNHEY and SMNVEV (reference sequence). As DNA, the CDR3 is TGTGCCAGCAGTTTTCGACGGGGGAACACTGAAGCTTTCTTT. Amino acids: CASSFRRGNTEAFF.

DNA of the CDR3: TGTGCCAGCTCCTTTGAGCCGGGGTCGGGCACTGAAGCTTTCTTT. This codes for CASSFEPGSGTEAFF. The chain recombines TRBV18 with TRBJ1-1; the D is unclear. Germline CDR1 reads KGHSH; CDR2 reads LQKENI. Trimming cost V 6 bases and J 4 bases, with 18 bases left between them. The CDR3 sequence is 15 residues long.

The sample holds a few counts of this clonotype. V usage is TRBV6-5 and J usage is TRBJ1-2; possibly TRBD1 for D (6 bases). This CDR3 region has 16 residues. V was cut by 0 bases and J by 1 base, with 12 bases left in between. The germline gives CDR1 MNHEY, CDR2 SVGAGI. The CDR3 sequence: CASSYSSLRGNYGYTF. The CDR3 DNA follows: TGTGCCAGCAGTTACTCTTCCCTCAGGGGTAACTATGGCTACACCTTC.

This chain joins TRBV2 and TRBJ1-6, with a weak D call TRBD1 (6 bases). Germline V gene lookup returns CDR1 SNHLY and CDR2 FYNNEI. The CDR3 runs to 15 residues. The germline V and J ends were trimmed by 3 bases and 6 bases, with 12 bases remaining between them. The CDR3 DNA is TGTGCCAGCAGTGATACCCCAGGGGTTAATTCACCCCTCCACTTT. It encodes CASSDTPGVNSPLHF.

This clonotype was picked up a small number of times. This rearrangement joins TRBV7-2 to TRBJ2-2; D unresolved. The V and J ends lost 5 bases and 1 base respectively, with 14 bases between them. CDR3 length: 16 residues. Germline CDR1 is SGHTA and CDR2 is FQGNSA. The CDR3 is CASSPMGPQNTGELFF. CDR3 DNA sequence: TGTGCCAGCAGCCCAATGGGCCCGCAGAACACCGGGGAGCTGTTTTTT.

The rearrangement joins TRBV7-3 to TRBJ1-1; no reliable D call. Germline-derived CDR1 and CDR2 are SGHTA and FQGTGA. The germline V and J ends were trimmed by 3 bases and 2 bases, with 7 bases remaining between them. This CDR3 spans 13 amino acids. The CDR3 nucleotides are TGTGCCAGCAGCTTTGGAGGTAACACTGAAGCTTTCTTT. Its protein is CASSFGGNTEAFF.